Below are 9 T cell receptor beta chains sequenced from a single sample in a study of blood T cell repertoires in COVID-19. Clones were read by immunoSEQ multiplex PCR, and TCRdb kept only the in-frame ones, dropping some. The data show hundreds of thousands of clones, roughly nine tenths seen once. Sequenced: peripheral blood. Source of these receptors: a woman in her forties or fifties with COVID-19, enrolled during active disease.

J is TRBJ2-3 and V is TRBV10-3; 9 bases are a match to TRBD2. Per germline, CDR1 ENHRY and CDR2 SYGVKD. This CDR3 spans 16 amino acids. With 2 bases clipped from V and 3 bases from J, the junction kept 6 bases outside the gene matches. CDR3 bases: TGTGCCATCAGTGAGGCCCTAGCGGGGAAAACAGATACGCAGTATTTT. It specifies CAISEALAGKTDTQYF.

This clone occurred once. V usage is TRBV3-1 (or the pseudogene TRBV3-2) and J usage is TRBJ2-7; D perhaps matches TRBD2 (5 bases). Germline values: CDR1 LGHDT, CDR2 YNNKEL (reference sequence). CDR3 length: 14 residues. V dropped 3 bases and J dropped 0 bases, with 9 bases sitting between them. DNA for the CDR3: TGTGCCAGCAGCCAGGACTCGAGCTCCTACGAGCAGTACTTC. It yields the protein CASSQDSSSYEQYF.

This clone was found once. This chain connects TRBV5-5 to TRBJ2-1; no clear D gene. The CDR3 has 12 residues. The V end lost 1 base, the J end lost 7 bases, and 6 bases lay between the germline ends. CDR1 and CDR2 (germline): SGHKS, YYEKEE (reference sequence). For the CDR3, the DNA is TGTGCCAGCAGCTTGAACTTTAATGAGCAGTTCTTC. The encoded protein is CASSLNFNEQFF.

This clone was detected a few times. This CDR3 is CASSLGQVTEAFF. CDR3 coding DNA: TGTGCCAGCAGCCTTGGACAGGTCACTGAAGCTTTCTTT. The chain uses TRBV7-9 and TRBJ1-1, with TRBD1 identical over 7 bases. The CDR3 consists of 13 residues. The junction had 4 bases not matched to a gene; V was cut back by 5 bases and J by 4 bases. Germline V CDR1 and CDR2: SEHNR, FQNEAQ (reference sequence).

This CDR3 reads CASSFSQGSEQYF. DNA of the CDR3: TGTGCCAGCAGCTTTAGCCAGGGTAGCGAGCAGTACTTC. The chain uses TRBV7-6 and TRBJ2-7, with D possibly TRBD1 on 5 matching bases. The V gene lost 3 bases and the J gene lost 6 bases, with 12 bases spanning the gap. CDR1 and CDR2 from the germline V gene are SGHVS and FNYEAQ. This CDR3 has 13 amino acids.

This clone has a handful of counts. CDR3 protein: CASSFVGEEAFF. For the CDR3, the DNA is TGTGCCAGCAGCTTTGTAGGGGAGGAGGCTTTCTTT. V usage is TRBV5-4 and J usage is TRBJ1-1; D may be TRBD1 (5 bases). The V end was cut by 2 bases, the J end by 11 bases, with 13 bases between. The CDR3 extends over 12 amino acids. The germline CDR1 and CDR2 sequences are SGHNT and YYREEE (reference sequence).

This clone was found a few times. The chain couples TRBV3-1 (or the pseudogene TRBV3-2) to TRBJ1-2; TRBD1 might be the D (6 bases). The CDR3 runs 14 residues. V was pared by 3 bases and J by 4 bases, with 12 bases between. CDR1 LGHDT and CDR2 YNNKEL come from the germline V gene (reference sequence). The DNA of the CDR3 is TGTGCCAGCAGCCATACGGACAGTGCCTATGGCTACACCTTC. Protein product: CASSHTDSAYGYTF.

This sequence joins TRBV6-1 and TRBJ1-3, with D hard to call. V lost 3 bases, J lost 0 bases, and 12 bases lay in between. This CDR3 has 16 amino acids. The germline V gene has CDR1 MNHNS and CDR2 SASEGT. The CDR3 sequence is CASSEFTDTSGNTIYF. The CDR3 DNA reads as TGTGCCAGCAGTGAGTTTACTGACACCTCTGGAAACACCATATATTTT.

The chain links TRBV7-8 to TRBJ2-3; D might be TRBD2 (5 bases). Germline assignment: CDR1 SGHVS and CDR2 FQNEAQ. V was clipped by 0 bases and J by 5 bases, with 9 bases between them. The CDR3 has 14 amino acids. CDR3 sequence: CASSLAPGKDTQYF. Written as DNA, the CDR3 is TGTGCCAGCAGCTTAGCCCCGGGGAAAGATACGCAGTATTTT.